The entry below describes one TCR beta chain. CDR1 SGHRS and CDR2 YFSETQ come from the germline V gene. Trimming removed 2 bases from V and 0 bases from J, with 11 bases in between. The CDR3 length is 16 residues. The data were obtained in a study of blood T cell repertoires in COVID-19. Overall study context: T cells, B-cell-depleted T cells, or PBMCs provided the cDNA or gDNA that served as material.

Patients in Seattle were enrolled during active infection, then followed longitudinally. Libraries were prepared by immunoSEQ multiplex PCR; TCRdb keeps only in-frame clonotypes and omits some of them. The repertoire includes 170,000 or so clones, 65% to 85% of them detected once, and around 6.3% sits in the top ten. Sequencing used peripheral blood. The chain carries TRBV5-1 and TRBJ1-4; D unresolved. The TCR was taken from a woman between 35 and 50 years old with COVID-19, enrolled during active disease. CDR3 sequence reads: CASSLDLGATNEKLFF. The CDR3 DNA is TGCGCCAGCAGCTTAGACCTAGGTGCAACTAATGAAAAACTGTTTTTT. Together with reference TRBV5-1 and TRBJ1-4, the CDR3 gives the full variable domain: KAGVTQTPRYLIKTRGQQVTLSCSPISGHRSVSWYQQTPGQGLQFLFEYFSETQRNKGNFPGRFSGRQFSNSRSEMNVSTLELGDSALYLCASSLDLGATNEKLFFGSGTQLSVL.